The present entry profiles one TCR beta chain with its context. These data belong to a study of CD8+ T cells in alopecia areata. Looking at the study overall: It was oral tofacitinib, at 5 to 10 mg twice daily, that treated patients received. Tofacitinib ran for 6 to 18 months before 6 months off drug.

Alopecia areata patients gave lesional scalp punch biopsies and peripheral blood samples. Extracted RNA was reverse transcribed, and the resulting cDNA served as sequencing template. Method: immunoSEQ multiplex PCR; TCRdb's copy keeps in-frame clones and lacks some. Of some 5,500 clones listed, less than 75% were seen once; the top ten hold about 10%. The specimen was skin, collected at week 0. This TCR came from a human donor with alopecia areata.

CDR3 sequence: CASSFRGEPKETQYF. The CDR3 nucleotides read TGTGCCAGCAGCTTTCGAGGAGAGCCTAAAGAGACCCAGTACTTC. The chain recombines TRBV7-9 with TRBJ2-5; unclear D gene. Germline CDR1 and CDR2: SEHNR and FQNEAQ (reference sequence). Trimming removed 3 bases from V and 3 bases from J, with 14 bases in between. The CDR3 sequence is 15 residues long.